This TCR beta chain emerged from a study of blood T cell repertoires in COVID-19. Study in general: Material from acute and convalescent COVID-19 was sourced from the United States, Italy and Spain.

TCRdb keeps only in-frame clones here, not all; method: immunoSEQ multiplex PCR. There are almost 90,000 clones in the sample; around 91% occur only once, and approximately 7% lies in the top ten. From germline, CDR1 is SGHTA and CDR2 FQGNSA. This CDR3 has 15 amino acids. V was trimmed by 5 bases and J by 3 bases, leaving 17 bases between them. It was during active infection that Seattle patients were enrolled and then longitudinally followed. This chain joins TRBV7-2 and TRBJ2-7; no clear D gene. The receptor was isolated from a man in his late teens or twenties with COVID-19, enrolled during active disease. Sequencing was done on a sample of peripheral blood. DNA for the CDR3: TGTGCCAGCAGCCCCGACAAAGGTGGGTTCTACGAGCAGTACTTC. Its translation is CASSPDKGGFYEQYF.